This T cell receptor beta chain comes out of a study of CD8 T cells in ankylosing spondylitis. Findings of the study overall: Among TCR beta sequences, a motif of roughly 8 highly homologous variants appeared characteristic of ankylosing spondylitis blood. Enrichment of disease-linked clones was reportedly significant in matched ankylosing spondylitis synovial fluid.

CDR1 and CDR2 from the germline V gene are LNHNV and YYDKDF (reference sequence). The CDR3 is 15 amino acids. Trimming pared 6 bases from V and 2 bases from J, leaving 11 bases between. Each CDR3 protein gets one entry after TCRdb re-called the 5' RACE reads with MiXCR. The table lists roughly 300,000 distinct CDR3 sequences, approximately 8.2% of them singletons. This clonotype was seen only a few times. Its antigen is undetermined. The origin of this receptor is a male donor with ankylosing spondylitis. The material sequenced was blood, either unsorted or a sorted T cell fraction (not recorded which). The chain employs TRBV15 and TRBJ2-6; no clear D gene. The CDR3 is CATRALKAGANVLTF. Here the CDR3 DNA reads TGTGCCACCAGAGCCCTTAAGGCTGGGGCCAACGTCCTGACTTTC.